This T cell receptor (beta chain) was identified during a study of cytomegalovirus exposure and HLA in healthy donors. Whole-study context: Earlier work reported 100 million or so unique TCR beta sequences from about 190 million T cells.

It was with 60 Vbeta and 13 Jbeta primers that the PCR ran. TCRdb keeps only in-frame clones here, not all; method: immunoSEQ multiplex PCR. The table lists 95,000 to 150,000 clones, over 60% of them singletons. This clone came up a few times. Its antigen is as yet unknown. General observations from the study: Presence/absence analyses treated sequencing depth as roughly uniform across donors.

Trimming took off 5 bases at V and 8 bases at J, with 15 bases between the two ends. Germline V CDR1 and CDR2: MNHNY, SVGAGI (reference sequence). This CDR3 has 13 amino acids. Donors had nominal health at sampling but likely had unrecorded immune exposures. The clonotype originates from a man aged 25 to 45 in good health and CMV-seronegative. V usage is TRBV6-6 and J usage is TRBJ1-1, with a tentative D call TRBD1 (6 bases). Sequenced input: PBMCs. The CDR3 sequence: CASSTSSGVEAFF. The CDR3 DNA reads TGTGCCAGCAGTACTTCATCAGGGGTGGAAGCTTTCTTT.